This T cell receptor (beta chain) was captured in a study of T cell responses to AZD1222 COVID-19 vaccine. General observations from the study: Just a handful of people given AZD1222 tested seropositive at baseline. Repertoires were obtained only post-peak T cell response. Mostly white British, mostly female donors; authors suggested clonal diversity may be underestimated.

About this clone itself: Antigen unknown.

Germline loops: CDR1 SGHTA, CDR2 FQGNSA. Deletions cut 5 bases from V and 7 bases from J, with 11 bases between. The CDR3 runs 12 residues. Sequencing was performed with immunoSEQ multiplex PCR; in TCRdb, only in-frame clones are kept and a portion is missing. The data show approximately 190,000 clones, with roughly 92% seen just once and about 1.2% held by the top ten. This sequence originates from an adult in good health. This chain joins TRBV7-2 and TRBJ1-2; D is undetermined. The sequencing used peripheral blood, collected on day 0 of AZD1222 vaccination. Here the CDR3 DNA reads TGTGCCAGCAGCCATTACGGTCTTGGCTACACCTTC. It specifies CASSHYGLGYTF. Full variable domain (remainder filled in from reference TRBV7-2 and TRBJ1-2): GAGVSQSPSNKVTEKGKDVELRCDPISGHTALYWYRQSLGQGLEFLIYFQGNSAPDKSGLPSDRFSAERTGGSVSTLTIQRTQQEDSAVYLCASSHYGLGYTFGSGTRLTVV.